The clone carrying this T cell receptor (beta chain) has only a few counts. Its matching antigen is unknown. Libraries were prepared by immunoSEQ multiplex PCR; TCRdb keeps only in-frame clonotypes and omits some of them. The sample lists approximately 9,300 clones, about four fifths occurring once. Looked up from germline, CDR1 is SGHRS and CDR2 is YFSETQ. Trimming at V came to 4 bases and at J to 0 bases, leaving 6 bases not matched to a gene. The CDR3 totals 15 residues. This sample was included in a study of early stage breast cancer tumors. As for the study in general: Samples were sequenced at about 10-fold average coverage. Broader study findings: In about 85% of the 16 patients, blood comparison separated tumor from normal breast.

The sequence was obtained from a person aged 40 to 50 with breast cancer. Sequenced sample: normal breast tissue next to the tumor. This sequence joins TRBV5-1 and TRBJ2-7, with 8 nucleotides matching TRBD2. The CDR3 sequence: CASSTSGGSSYEQYF. CDR3 bases: TGCGCCAGCAGCACCTCGGGAGGGAGCTCCTACGAGCAGTACTTC.